Below, 9 T cell receptor beta chains from the same sample are listed, as sequenced in a study of blood T cell repertoires in COVID-19. Repertoires were generated with immunoSEQ multiplex PCR, while TCRdb's copy carries only in-frame clones and drops some. The sample lists over 450,000 clones, about 89% occurring once. The sequenced material came from peripheral blood. The receptors come from a woman between 45 and 65 years old with COVID-19, enrolled during active disease.

The chain carries TRBV20-1 and TRBJ1-2, with TRBD1 identical over 7 bases. J gave up 8 bases and V 8 bases, and 8 bases lay outside the gene matches. The CDR3 sequence is 11 residues long. CDR1 is DFQATT, CDR2 SNEGSKA, per germline (reference sequence). The CDR3 DNA reads as TGCAGTCTTCGAACAGGGGTCGGCTACACCTTC. Protein sequence: CSLRTGVGYTF.

CDR3 in DNA: TGTGCCAGCTCACCCTTAGACAGGGGGCGCAACGAGCAGTACTTC. Translating gives CASSPLDRGRNEQYF. The rearrangement joins TRBV18 to TRBJ2-7; 10 bases align to TRBD1. Looked up from germline, CDR1 is KGHSH and CDR2 is LQKENI. J gave up 5 bases and V 3 bases, and 7 bases lay outside the gene matches. The CDR3 runs 15 residues. Filled out from reference TRBV18 and TRBJ2-7, the complete variable domain reads NAGVMQNPRHLVRRRGQEARLRCSPMKGHSHVYWYRQLPEEGLKFMVYLQKENIIDESGMPKERFSAEFPKEGPSILRIQQVVRGDSAAYFCASSPLDRGRNEQYFGPGTRLTVT.

Comment on this clone: Other DNA sequences in the same sample also yield this CDR3. J is TRBJ1-5 and V is TRBV12-3 or TRBV12-4; no firm D call. There are 12 residues in the CDR3. V was shortened by 6 bases and J by 6 bases, with 9 bases between the two germline ends. The CDR3 loop is CASSRGTQPQHF. CDR3 in DNA: TGTGCCAGCAGCAGAGGCACTCAGCCCCAGCATTTT.

V gene TRBV30 combines with J gene TRBJ1-4; D ambiguous. Trimming stripped 2 bases from V and 8 bases from J, with 12 bases between. The CDR3 runs 13 residues. The V gene's germline CDR1 is GTSNPN and CDR2 SVGIG (reference sequence). CDR3 DNA: TGTGCCTGGAGTCCCGGGTTCCGCGAAAAACTGTTTTTT. This encodes CAWSPGFREKLFF.

The rearrangement uses TRBV10-3 and TRBJ1-1, with 11 bases lining up with TRBD1. The CDR3 length is 14 residues. From germline, CDR1 is ENHRY and CDR2 SYGVKD. The V segment lost 6 bases and the J segment 4 bases; nucleotides outside the gene matches: 4. The CDR3 protein is CAIRPGTGGTEAFF. The DNA of the CDR3 is TGTGCCATCAGACCCGGGACAGGGGGCACTGAAGCTTTCTTT.

This clone was picked up many times. This chain uses TRBV27 with TRBJ1-3; a weak D match, TRBD1 (5 bases). CDR3 length equals 14 residues. Deletions cut 2 bases from V and 4 bases from J, with 9 bases between. Germline loops: CDR1 MNHEY, CDR2 SMNVEV (reference sequence). The CDR3 DNA follows: TGTGCCAGCAGTTTAGGGGGGTTGGGAAACACCATATATTTT. It encodes CASSLGGLGNTIYF.

This rearrangement joins TRBV7-9 to TRBJ1-4, with D unclear. Germline V gene sequence: CDR1 SEHNR, CDR2 FQNEAQ (reference sequence). The CDR3 consists of 12 residues. Trimming removed 5 bases from V and 7 bases from J, with 8 bases in between. DNA for the CDR3: TGTGCCAGCAGCCCAAACAGTGAAAAACTGTTTTTT. It specifies CASSPNSEKLFF.

This clone came up once. The chain joins TRBV14 to TRBJ2-2; 8 nucleotides align to TRBD1. Germline values: CDR1 SGHDN, CDR2 FVKESK. The CDR3 is 15 residues long. The V and J ends lost 3 bases and 4 bases, in that order; junction bases with no gene match: 4. The CDR3 region has the DNA TGTGCCAGCAGCCAGCAGGGGGCGAGCACCGGGGAGCTGTTTTTT. Translation: CASSQQGASTGELFF.

The genes are TRBV2 and TRBJ2-7; 13 bases align to TRBD2. Germline-derived CDR1 and CDR2 are SNHLY and FYNNEI. This CDR3 is built from 15 residues. V was pared by 6 bases and J by 6 bases, with 8 bases of the junction left unmatched. CDR3 sequence: CASRSTSGGAIEQYF. As DNA, the CDR3 is TGTGCCAGCAGGTCCACTAGCGGGGGGGCGATCGAGCAGTACTTC.